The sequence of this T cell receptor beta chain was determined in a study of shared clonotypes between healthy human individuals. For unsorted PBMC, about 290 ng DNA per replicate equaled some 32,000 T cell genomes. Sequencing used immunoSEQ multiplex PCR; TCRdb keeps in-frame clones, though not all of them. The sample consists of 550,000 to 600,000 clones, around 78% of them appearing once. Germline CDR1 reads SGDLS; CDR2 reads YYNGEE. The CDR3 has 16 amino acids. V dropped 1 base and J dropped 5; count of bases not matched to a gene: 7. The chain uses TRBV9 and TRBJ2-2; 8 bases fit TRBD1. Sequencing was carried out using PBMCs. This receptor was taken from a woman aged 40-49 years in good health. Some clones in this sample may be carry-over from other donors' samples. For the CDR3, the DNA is TGTGCCAGCAGCGTATTTCAGGGGGCCGGAACCGGGGAGCTGTTTTTT. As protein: CASSVFQGAGTGELFF.